This TCR beta chain was sequenced for a study of read filtering for tumor transcriptome and immune sequencing. For the study at large: Patients were about 17 male and 13 to 15 female, mean age 65.9 years, range about 47 to 85. Per sample, TCR-region reads ranged about 4 to 11 million by IR-seq, roughly 80 to 1273 by RNA-seq. Study results and limitations: Compared with RNA-seq, IR-seq gave much higher clonotype depth and reliability. Correlation between methods rose after single-read clonotypes were removed.

This library used around 400 ng RNA and molecular barcoded adaptors spanning alpha/delta and beta/gamma chains. TCRdb itself ran the reads through MiXCR, one entry per CDR3 protein. The sample records about 19,000 distinct CDR3 sequences, approximately 24% being singletons. The CDR3 consists of 15 residues. The germline CDR1 and CDR2 sequences are DFQATT and SNEGSKA (reference sequence). This clonotype was counted a single time. Antigen specificity is unknown. Mismatch with germline at one junction end may stem from a read error. This sequence was found in a donor at least 40 years old with multiple myeloma. Material for sequencing was a population of CD138-negative cells sorted from bone marrow. The rearrangement links TRBV20-1 to TRBJ2-3; TRBD2 is a possible D gene (5 bases). The CDR3 sequence is CSARDPVRAPDTQYF. The CDR3, as DNA: TGCAGTGCTAGAGATCCAGTGAGGGCACCAGATACGCAGTACTTT.